The clone carrying this T cell receptor (beta chain) was counted at least ten times. Its antigen is still unknown. This sample was taken from a study of T-cell reconstitution after alpha-beta-depleted transplantation in children. Study results and limitations: Surviving recipient T cells and thymic progenitors produced the high day-60 TCRbeta diversity seen in some patients. From newly produced T cells came most of the T-cell counts and diversity one year after transplant.

Unique molecular identifiers were used in preparing the TCRbeta library. TCRdb analysed the PCR reads with MiXCR anew, one entry per CDR3 protein. The table includes about 190,000 distinct CDR3 sequences, 11% detected once. Trimming removed 4 bases from V and 0 bases from J, with 13 bases in between. The CDR3 contains 16 residues. Germline V gene data show CDR1 as MNHEY and CDR2 as SVGAGI. The receptor was derived from a boy aged 2 to 10 with acute myeloid leukemia, due to receive a stem cell transplant. This sample comprised PBMCs, obtained before TCRalphabeta/CD19-depleted stem cell transplant. This chain connects TRBV6-5 to TRBJ1-3, with D unclear. This CDR3 is CASSSGTADSGNTIYF. The CDR3 bases are TGTGCCAGCAGTTCGGGAACCGCCGACTCTGGAAACACCATATATTTT.